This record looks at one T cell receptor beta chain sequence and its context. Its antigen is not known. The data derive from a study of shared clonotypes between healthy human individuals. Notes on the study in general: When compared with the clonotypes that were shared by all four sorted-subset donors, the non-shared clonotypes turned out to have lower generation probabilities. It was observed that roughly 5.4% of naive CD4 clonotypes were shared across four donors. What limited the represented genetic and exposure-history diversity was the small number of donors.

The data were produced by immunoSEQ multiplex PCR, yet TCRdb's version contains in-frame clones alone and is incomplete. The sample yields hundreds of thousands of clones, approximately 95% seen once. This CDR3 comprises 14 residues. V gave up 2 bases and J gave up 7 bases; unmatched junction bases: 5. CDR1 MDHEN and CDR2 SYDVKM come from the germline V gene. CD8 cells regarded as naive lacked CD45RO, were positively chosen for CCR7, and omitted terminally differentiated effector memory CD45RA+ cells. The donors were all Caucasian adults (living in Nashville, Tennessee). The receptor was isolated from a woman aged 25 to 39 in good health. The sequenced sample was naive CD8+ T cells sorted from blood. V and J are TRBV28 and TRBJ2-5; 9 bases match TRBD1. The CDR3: CASSLPGQGVTQYF. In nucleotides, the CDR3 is TGTGCCAGCAGTTTACCGGGACAGGGTGTGACCCAGTACTTC.